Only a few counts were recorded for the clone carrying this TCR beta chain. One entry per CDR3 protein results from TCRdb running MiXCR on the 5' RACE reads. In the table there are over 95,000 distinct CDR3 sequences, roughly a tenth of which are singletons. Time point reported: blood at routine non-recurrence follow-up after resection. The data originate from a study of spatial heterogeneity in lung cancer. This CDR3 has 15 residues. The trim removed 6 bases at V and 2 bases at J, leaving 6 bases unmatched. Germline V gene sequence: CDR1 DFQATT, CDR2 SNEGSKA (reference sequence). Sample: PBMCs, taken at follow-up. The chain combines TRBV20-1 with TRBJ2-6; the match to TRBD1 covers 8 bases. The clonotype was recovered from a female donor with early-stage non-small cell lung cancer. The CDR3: CSATGASAGANVLTF. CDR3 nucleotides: TGCAGTGCGACAGGGGCCTCTGCTGGGGCCAACGTCCTGACTTTC.